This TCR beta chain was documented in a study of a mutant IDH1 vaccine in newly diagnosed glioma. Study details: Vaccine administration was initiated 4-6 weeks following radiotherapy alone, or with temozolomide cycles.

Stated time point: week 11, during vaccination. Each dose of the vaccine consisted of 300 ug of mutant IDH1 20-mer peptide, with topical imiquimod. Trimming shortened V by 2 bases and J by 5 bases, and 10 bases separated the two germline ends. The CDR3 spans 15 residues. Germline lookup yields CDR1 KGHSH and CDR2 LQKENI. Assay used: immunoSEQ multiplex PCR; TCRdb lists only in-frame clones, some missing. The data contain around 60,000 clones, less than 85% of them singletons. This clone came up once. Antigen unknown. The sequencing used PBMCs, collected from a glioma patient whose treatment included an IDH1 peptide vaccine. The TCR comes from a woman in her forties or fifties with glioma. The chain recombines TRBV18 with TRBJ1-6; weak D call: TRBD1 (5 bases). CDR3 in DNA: TGTGCCAGCTCACCAAGGCAGACAGATAATTCACCCCTCCACTTT. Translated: CASSPRQTDNSPLHF. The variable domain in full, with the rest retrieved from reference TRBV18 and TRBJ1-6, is NAGVMQNPRHLVRRRGQEARLRCSPMKGHSHVYWYRQLPEEGLKFMVYLQKENIIDESGMPKERFSAEFPKEGPSILRIQQVVRGDSAAYFCASSPRQTDNSPLHFGNGTRLTVT.